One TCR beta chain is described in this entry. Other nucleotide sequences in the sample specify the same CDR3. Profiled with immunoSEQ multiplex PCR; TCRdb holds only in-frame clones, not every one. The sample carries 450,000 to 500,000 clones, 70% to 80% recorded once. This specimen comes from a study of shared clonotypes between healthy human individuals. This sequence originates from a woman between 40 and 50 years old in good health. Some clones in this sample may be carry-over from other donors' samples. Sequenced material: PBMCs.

CDR3 coding DNA: TGTGCCAGCAGTTTACGTCGGGAAGAGACCCAGTACTTC. Protein product: CASSLRREETQYF. The chain employs TRBV27 and TRBJ2-5; no reliable D call. Trimming took 2 bases from V and 3 from J, leaving 7 bases between them. Germline V gene data show CDR1 as MNHEY and CDR2 as SMNVEV (reference sequence). The CDR3 runs 13 residues.